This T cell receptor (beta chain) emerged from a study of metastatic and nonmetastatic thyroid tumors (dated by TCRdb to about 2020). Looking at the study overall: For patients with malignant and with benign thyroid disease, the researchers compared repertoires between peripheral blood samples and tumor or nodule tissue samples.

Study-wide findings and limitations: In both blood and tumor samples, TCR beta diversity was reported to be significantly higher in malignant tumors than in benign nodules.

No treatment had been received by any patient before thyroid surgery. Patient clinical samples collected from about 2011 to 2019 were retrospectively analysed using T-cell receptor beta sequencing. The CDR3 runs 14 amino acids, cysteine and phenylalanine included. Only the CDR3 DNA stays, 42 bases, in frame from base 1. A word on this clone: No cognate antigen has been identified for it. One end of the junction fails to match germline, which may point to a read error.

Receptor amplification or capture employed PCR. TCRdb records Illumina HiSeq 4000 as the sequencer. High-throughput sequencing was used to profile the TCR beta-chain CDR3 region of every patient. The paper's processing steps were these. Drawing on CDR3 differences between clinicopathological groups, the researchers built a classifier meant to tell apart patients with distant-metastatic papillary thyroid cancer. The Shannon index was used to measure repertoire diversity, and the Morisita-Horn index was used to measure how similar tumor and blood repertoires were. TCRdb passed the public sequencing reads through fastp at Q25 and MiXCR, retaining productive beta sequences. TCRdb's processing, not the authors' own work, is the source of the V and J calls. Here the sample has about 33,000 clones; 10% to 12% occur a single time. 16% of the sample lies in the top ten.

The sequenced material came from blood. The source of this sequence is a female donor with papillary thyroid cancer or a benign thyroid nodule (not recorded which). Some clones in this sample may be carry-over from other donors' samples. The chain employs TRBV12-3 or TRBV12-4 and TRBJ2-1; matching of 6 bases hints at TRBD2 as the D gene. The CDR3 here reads CASSPGLTYKELFF. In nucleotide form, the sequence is TGTGCCAGCAGCCCGGGACTTACCTACAAAGAGCTGTTCTTC.